These 13 T cell receptor beta chains were all obtained from the same sample, sequenced in a study of pediatric ulcerative colitis. Sequencing used immunoSEQ multiplex PCR; TCRdb keeps in-frame clones, though not all of them. The repertoire consists of some 60,000 clones, with about three quarters occurring once and the leading ten covering 4% to 6.5%. The sequenced sample consisted of blood. Receptors were obtained from a boy aged 5-17 years with moderate ulcerative colitis.

The chain has TRBV2 and TRBJ1-2, with 9 bases fitting TRBD1. V trimming: 5 bases; J trimming: 4 bases; junction bases outside the gene matches: 8. The CDR3 is made up of 15 amino acids. Germline loops: CDR1 SNHLY, CDR2 FYNNEI. The CDR3: CASSRTGVLTYGYTF. The CDR3 region has the DNA TGTGCCAGCAGTCGGACAGGGGTTCTGACCTATGGCTACACCTTC.

The genes are TRBV10-2 and TRBJ1-5; D might be TRBD1 (5 bases). The CDR3 has 14 residues. The V gene lost 5 bases and the J gene lost 11 bases, with 19 bases spanning the gap. Germline CDR1 and CDR2: WSHSY and SAAADI. CDR3 DNA sequence: TGCGCCAGCAGTTATAATCCGGGACTCAAAGCCCAGCATTTT. Translation: CASSYNPGLKAQHF.

DNA of the CDR3: TGCAGCGTCAGGGATAGCAATCAGCCCCAGCATTTT. As protein: CSVRDSNQPQHF. The chain has TRBV29-1 and TRBJ1-5; weak D call: TRBD1 (5 bases). The germline CDR1 and CDR2 sequences are SQVTM and ANQGSEA. The CDR3 loop spans 12 amino acids. Trimming removed 6 bases from V and 0 bases from J, with 6 bases in between.

The chain is built from TRBV7-3 and TRBJ2-3; TRBD2 matches at 10 bases. The trim removed 0 bases at V and 3 bases at J, leaving 3 bases unmatched. Germline V gene data show CDR1 as SGHTA and CDR2 as FQGTGA. The CDR3 is 16 amino acids. The CDR3 protein is CASSLTGTSATDTQYF. The CDR3 nucleotides are TGTGCCAGCAGCTTAACCGGGACTAGCGCGACAGATACGCAGTATTTT.

The CDR3 reads CASSLSQGHYNSPLHF. CDR3 nucleotide sequence: TGCGCCAGCAGCTTGAGTCAAGGGCATTATAATTCACCCCTCCACTTT. The chain uses TRBV5-1 and TRBJ1-6; no definite D call. Germline CDR1 reads SGHRS; CDR2 reads YFSETQ. CDR3 length equals 16 residues. Trimming pared 1 base from V and 4 bases from J, leaving 12 bases between.

The chain has TRBV25-1 and TRBJ2-3, with 12 bases matching TRBD2. The CDR3 is 16 amino acids. Germline-derived CDR1 and CDR2 are MGHDK and SYGVNS. The ends lost 2 bases at V and 3 bases at J; junction bases unmatched: 3. The CDR3, as DNA: TGTGCCAGCAGTGAACAGACTAGCGGGAGTACAGATACGCAGTATTTT. Translation gives CASSEQTSGSTDTQYF.

V is TRBV10-1 and J is TRBJ2-7; no clear D gene. Trimming stripped 2 bases from V and 0 bases from J, with 5 bases between. This CDR3 spans 13 amino acids. Germline values: CDR1 WNHNN, CDR2 SYGVQD (reference sequence). CDR3 residues: CASSEGRSYEQYF. CDR3 bases: TGCGCCAGCAGTGAGGGCCGCTCCTACGAGCAGTACTTC.

This clone is medium-sized (0.01 to 0.1%) by share. The rearrangement links TRBV19 to TRBJ2-4; TRBD1 or TRBD2 may be the D gene (5 bases each). The germline V gene has CDR1 LNHDA and CDR2 SQIVND (reference sequence). The CDR3 is 13 amino acids. Between the trimmed V and J ends, which lost 5 bases and 9 bases, there was a span of 14 bases. Here the CDR3 reads CASSSRGDSIQYF. CDR3 DNA sequence: TGTGCCAGTAGTTCCCGGGGAGACAGCATTCAGTACTTC.

This clone was recorded a few times. The chain has TRBV9 and TRBJ1-1; maybe TRBD1 (6 bases). CDR1 is SGDLS, CDR2 YYNGEE, per germline. Trimming pared 0 bases from V and 4 bases from J, leaving 13 bases between. The CDR3 runs to 15 residues. The CDR3 DNA sequence: TGTGCCAGCAGCGTAGTGACAGGTGGGCCCACTGAAGCTTTCTTT. Amino acid sequence: CASSVVTGGPTEAFF.

The V gene is TRBV29-1, the J gene TRBJ1-1, with D possibly being TRBD1 (6 bases). Germline CDR1 is SQVTM and CDR2 is ANQGSEA. V was cut by 7 bases and J by 4 bases, with 16 bases left in between. The CDR3 is 13 residues long. CDR3 sequence reads: CSGGKGVVTEAFF. CDR3 bases: TGCAGCGGGGGAAAGGGGGTGGTCACTGAAGCTTTCTTT.

The V call is TRBV10-3, the J call TRBJ1-2, with D tentatively TRBD1 (6 bases). Germline V gene data show CDR1 as ENHRY and CDR2 as SYGVKD. This CDR3 contains 14 residues. V gave up 2 bases and J gave up 5 bases, with 12 bases separating them. The CDR3 reads CAISERAGDYGYTF. The CDR3 DNA follows: TGTGCCATCAGTGAGAGGGCAGGGGATTATGGCTACACCTTC.

This chain connects TRBV5-4 to TRBJ1-1; 10 nucleotides match TRBD1. The V and J ends lost 2 bases and 0 bases, in that order; junction bases with no gene match: 4. Germline-derived CDR1 and CDR2 are SGHNT and YYREEE (reference sequence). The CDR3 has 16 residues. CDR3 region: CASSFWDRGMNTEAFF. CDR3 nucleotides: TGTGCCAGCAGCTTCTGGGACAGGGGCATGAACACTGAAGCTTTCTTT.

This rearrangement joins TRBV5-1 to TRBJ2-1, with a possible D match to TRBD1 (5 bases). CDR1 and CDR2 from the germline V gene are SGHRS and YFSETQ. There are 16 residues in the CDR3. Trimming shortened V by 0 bases and J by 3 bases, and 13 bases separated the two germline ends. DNA for the CDR3: TGCGCCAGCAGCTTGGCCCAGGGCCGGCTCTACAATGAGCAGTTCTTC. It yields the protein CASSLAQGRLYNEQFF. The entire variable domain, with the rest obtained from reference TRBV5-1 and TRBJ2-1, is as follows: KAGVTQTPRYLIKTRGQQVTLSCSPISGHRSVSWYQQTPGQGLQFLFEYFSETQRNKGNFPGRFSGRQFSNSRSEMNVSTLELGDSALYLCASSLAQGRLYNEQFFGPGTRLTVL.